The 7 T cell receptor beta chains reported below all come from one sample, sequenced in a study of cytomegalovirus exposure and HLA in healthy donors. The PCR used 60 Vbeta and 13 Jbeta primers. Using immunoSEQ multiplex PCR, the repertoire was profiled, and TCRdb retains in-frame clones only, with some absent. The sample includes approximately 110,000 clones, approximately 69% of them seen just once. Sequencing was performed on PBMCs. All receptors derive from a man aged 30 to 39 in good health and CMV-seronegative.

V is TRBV7-6 and J is TRBJ1-6; TRBD1 matches 9 bases. With 5 bases clipped from V and 10 bases from J, the junction kept 12 bases outside the gene matches. Germline V gene lookup returns CDR1 SGHVS and CDR2 FNYEAQ. This CDR3 comprises 16 residues. The CDR3 reads CASSLTSGQGNSPLHF. CDR3 DNA sequence: TGTGCCAGCAGCCTCACCTCGGGACAGGGAAACTCACCCCTCCACTTT.

The CDR3: CASSDRTSYTGELFF. CDR3 sequence (DNA): TGTGCCAGCAGCGATCGGACTAGCTACACCGGGGAGCTGTTTTTT. The chain joins TRBV11-3 to TRBJ2-2, with TRBD2 matching 8 bases. This CDR3 is 15 amino acids long. With V trimmed by 5 bases and J by 3 bases, 5 bases remained unmatched. Germline V gene data show CDR1 as SGHNT and CDR2 as YENEEA.

The chain recombines TRBV4-3 with TRBJ2-1, with 9 bases that match TRBD2. The V segment lost 0 bases and the J segment 0 bases; nucleotides outside the gene matches: 6. The CDR3 has 18 amino acids. CDR1 LGHNA and CDR2 YSLEER come from the germline V gene. The CDR3 sequence: CASSQEETSGNSYNEQFF. In DNA form, the CDR3 reads TGCGCCAGCAGCCAAGAGGAGACTAGCGGTAACTCCTACAATGAGCAGTTCTTC.

The chain uses TRBV5-1 and TRBJ2-1; TRBD2 is a possible D gene (5 bases). Germline V lookup: CDR1 SGHRS, CDR2 YFSETQ. The CDR3 has 15 amino acids. V was pared by 3 bases and J by 3 bases, with 13 bases between. CDR3 coding DNA: TGCGCCAGCAGCTGGAATTCCGGGAACTACAATGAGCAGTTCTTC. Translation gives CASSWNSGNYNEQFF.

This clone was found once. The chain combines TRBV27 with TRBJ2-7, with TRBD1 matching over 8 bases. The CDR3 extends over 15 amino acids. The ends lost 4 bases at V and 0 bases at J; junction bases unmatched: 5. In germline, CDR1 is MNHEY, CDR2 SMNVEV (reference sequence). As DNA, the CDR3 is TGTGCCAGCAGTTCACTGGGACAGGCCTCCTACGAGCAGTACTTC. As protein: CASSSLGQASYEQYF.

V is TRBV28 and J is TRBJ2-7, with TRBD1 matching over 7 bases. V lost 5 bases and J lost 9; bases outside the gene matches: 13. The CDR3 runs to 14 residues. CDR1 is MDHEN and CDR2 is SYDVKM in the germline V gene. This CDR3 is CASSPIGTARWQYF. CDR3 DNA sequence: TGTGCCAGCAGTCCGATCGGGACAGCACGGTGGCAGTACTTC.

In its sample, this clone was seen a few times. The V and J genes are TRBV7-3 and TRBJ2-7, with 8 bases lining up with TRBD1. Germline-derived CDR1 and CDR2 are SGHTA and FQGTGA. This CDR3 spans 13 amino acids. V lost 6 bases to trimming and J lost 5 bases; unmatched junction nucleotides: 6. The CDR3: CASSSDRDHEQYF. The CDR3 nucleotides are TGTGCCAGCAGTTCGGACAGGGACCACGAGCAGTACTTC.